A selection of T cell receptor beta chains follows, all from one sample in a study of Graves' ophthalmopathy and Graves' hyperthyroidism. TCRdb reanalysed the multiplex PCR reads using MiXCR and keeps one entry per CDR3 protein. The sample records about 550,000 distinct CDR3 sequences, 35% to 45% being singletons. The sequenced sample was peripheral blood or thyroid tissue (not recorded which). All receptors come from an adult man with Graves' hyperthyroidism. Each CDR3 is given with its conserved first and last residue. Fields, in order: V gene, clone size, J gene, D gene, CDR3 DNA, CDR3 protein. A D gene is named only where the DNA matches it firmly. Only some rows state a clone size, as once, few, many or a class for expanded clones.

V gene: TRBV11-2; clone size: NA; J gene: TRBJ2-5; D gene: NA; CDR3 DNA: TGTGCCAGCAGCTTAAATCCAGGCGGAGAGACCCAGTACTTC; CDR3 protein: CASSLNPGGETQYF
V gene: TRBV20-1; clone size: NA; J gene: TRBJ1-1; D gene: TRBD1; CDR3 DNA: TGCAGTGCCCCTAGACAGGGGACCGGAGAAGCTTTCTTT; CDR3 protein: CSAPRQGTGEAFF
V gene: TRBV20-1; clone size: few; J gene: TRBJ2-1; D gene: TRBD1; CDR3 DNA: TGCAGTGCCACCGACAGGGGCAATGAGCAGTTCTTC; CDR3 protein: CSATDRGNEQFF
V gene: TRBV28; clone size: NA; J gene: TRBJ1-2; D gene: NA; CDR3 DNA: TGTGCCAGCAGTCCAGGAAAGGGAGGCTACACCTTC; CDR3 protein: CASSPGKGGYTF
V gene: TRBV7-9; clone size: NA; J gene: TRBJ2-5; D gene: NA; CDR3 DNA: TGTGCCAGCAGCCTTGCGGTTGGGGAGACCCAGTACTTC; CDR3 protein: CASSLAVGETQYF
V gene: TRBV24-1; clone size: NA; J gene: TRBJ2-5; D gene: TRBD2; CDR3 DNA: TGTGCCACCAGCAGCTCCTTGGAAACTAGCGGGAGCGGGGCGGGGACCCAGTACTTC; CDR3 protein: CATSSSLETSGSGAGTQYF
V gene: TRBV2; clone size: many; J gene: TRBJ2-5; D gene: NA; CDR3 DNA: TGTGCCAGCAGTCAGGGTCCCCGGGCGACCCAGTACTTC; CDR3 protein: CASSQGPRATQYF
V gene: TRBV15; clone size: many; J gene: TRBJ2-5; D gene: NA; CDR3 DNA: TGTGCCACCAGCAGAGATCTAACTAAACAAGAGACCCAGTACTTC; CDR3 protein: CATSRDLTKQETQYF
V gene: TRBV5-1; clone size: NA; J gene: TRBJ1-2; D gene: TRBD1; CDR3 DNA: TGCGCCAGCAGACAGGGGGCGGGAGGAGGCTATGGCTACACCTTC; CDR3 protein: CASRQGAGGGYGYTF
V gene: TRBV7-2; clone size: NA; J gene: TRBJ2-3; D gene: NA; CDR3 DNA: TGTGCCAGCAGCTTACTCCCTCGGACAGATACGCAGTATTTT; CDR3 protein: CASSLLPRTDTQYF
V gene: TRBV7-2; clone size: many; J gene: TRBJ1-2; D gene: NA; CDR3 DNA: TGTGCCAGCAGCTTACCCCAGGGGAACTATGGCTACACCTTC; CDR3 protein: CASSLPQGNYGYTF
V gene: TRBV19; clone size: many; J gene: TRBJ1-1; D gene: NA; CDR3 DNA: TGTGCCAGTAGACCGGGGAACACTGAAGCTTTCTTT; CDR3 protein: CASRPGNTEAFF
V gene: TRBV30; clone size: few; J gene: TRBJ2-5; D gene: TRBD1; CDR3 DNA: TGTGCCTGGAGTGTACGGGGACAGCCTTCGTACTTC; CDR3 protein: CAWSVRGQPSYF
V gene: TRBV10-3; clone size: NA; J gene: TRBJ2-7; D gene: TRBD1; CDR3 DNA: TGTGCCATCAGTGAGTCGGGACAGGGGTCACCTTCCTACGAGCAGTACTTC; CDR3 protein: CAISESGQGSPSYEQYF
V gene: TRBV27; clone size: few; J gene: TRBJ1-2; D gene: NA; CDR3 DNA: TGTGCCAGCAGTTTATCGTCCACCTATGGCTACACCTTC; CDR3 protein: CASSLSSTYGYTF
V gene: TRBV7-2; clone size: NA; J gene: TRBJ1-4; D gene: NA; CDR3 DNA: TGTGCCAGCAGCCAAGGGCAGCCGACGACTAATGAAAAACTGTTTTTT; CDR3 protein: CASSQGQPTTNEKLFF
V gene: TRBV2; clone size: NA; J gene: TRBJ1-2; D gene: NA; CDR3 DNA: TGTGCCAGCTCACCATACATCCGGGGCAGTGATCGAAATGGCTACACCTTC; CDR3 protein: CASSPYIRGSDRNGYTF
V gene: TRBV7-9; clone size: NA; J gene: TRBJ1-2; D gene: NA; CDR3 DNA: TGTGCCAGTGAAGAAGTGGGATTGAGAAACTATGGCTACACCTTC; CDR3 protein: CASEEVGLRNYGYTF
V gene: TRBV2; clone size: many; J gene: TRBJ2-5; D gene: TRBD2; CDR3 DNA: TGTGCCAGCAGTGAACTACTAGCGGGACAAGAGACCCAGTACTTC; CDR3 protein: CASSELLAGQETQYF
V gene: TRBV29-1; clone size: many; J gene: TRBJ2-7; D gene: NA; CDR3 DNA: TGCAGCGTTGAAGATCAACCGAACTCCTACGAGCAGTACTTC; CDR3 protein: CSVEDQPNSYEQYF
V gene: TRBV28; clone size: few; J gene: TRBJ2-2; D gene: NA; CDR3 DNA: TGTGCCAGCAGCCCCTACGATACGAACACCGGGGAGCTGTTTTTT; CDR3 protein: CASSPYDTNTGELFF
V gene: TRBV29-1; clone size: NA; J gene: TRBJ2-7; D gene: TRBD1; CDR3 DNA: TGCAGCTTGGACAGGCGGTCCTACGAGCAGTACTTC; CDR3 protein: CSLDRRSYEQYF
V gene: TRBV9; clone size: NA; J gene: TRBJ2-1; D gene: NA; CDR3 DNA: TGTGCCAGCAGCGTGTCAGGGCCCTACAATGAGCAGTTCTTC; CDR3 protein: CASSVSGPYNEQFF
V gene: TRBV19; clone size: NA; J gene: TRBJ1-2; D gene: NA; CDR3 DNA: TGTGCCAGCCTTGACGACAACACCGGGGTCGGCTACACCTTC; CDR3 protein: CASLDDNTGVGYTF
V gene: TRBV2; clone size: few; J gene: TRBJ2-7; D gene: NA; CDR3 DNA: TGTGCCAGCAGGAGACGACACGGAGCATACGAGCAGTACTTC; CDR3 protein: CASRRRHGAYEQYF
V gene: TRBV5-5; clone size: many; J gene: TRBJ2-7; D gene: TRBD2; CDR3 DNA: TGTGCCAGCAGCTTGAATAGCGGGGGACGCTTTGAGCAGTACTTC; CDR3 protein: CASSLNSGGRFEQYF
V gene: TRBV10-2; clone size: many; J gene: TRBJ2-7; D gene: TRBD2; CDR3 DNA: TGCGCCAGCAGTGAGGGGGGACCGGGACTAGCGGGAGAGCAGTACTTC; CDR3 protein: CASSEGGPGLAGEQYF
V gene: TRBV7-2; clone size: NA; J gene: TRBJ1-5; D gene: TRBD1; CDR3 DNA: TGTGCCAGCAGCTTGAGGGGACAGGGGGCTCAGCCCCAGCATTTT; CDR3 protein: CASSLRGQGAQPQHF
V gene: TRBV5-4; clone size: few; J gene: TRBJ2-1; D gene: NA; CDR3 DNA: TGTGCCAGCAGCGACGTGGGCAGGATGTCCTACAATGAGCAGTTCTTC; CDR3 protein: CASSDVGRMSYNEQFF
V gene: TRBV7-2; clone size: many; J gene: TRBJ1-5; D gene: NA; CDR3 DNA: TGTGCCAGCAGCTTAGGGGGCCGGATTAATAGCAATCAGCCCCAGCATTTT; CDR3 protein: CASSLGGRINSNQPQHF
V gene: TRBV7-9; clone size: NA; J gene: TRBJ1-1; D gene: NA; CDR3 DNA: TGTGCCAGCAGCTTTGGACGAAGGAACACTGAAGCTTTCTTT; CDR3 protein: CASSFGRRNTEAFF
V gene: TRBV7-9; clone size: once; J gene: TRBJ2-7; D gene: NA; CDR3 DNA: TGTGCCAGCAGCTTAAAAGGAGAGGGATCGGTTAGTAGCTACGAGCAGTACTTC; CDR3 protein: CASSLKGEGSVSSYEQYF
V gene: TRBV7-2; clone size: few; J gene: TRBJ1-4; D gene: TRBD1; CDR3 DNA: TGTGCCAGCAGCCAAGATGTAGTGGACAGGGGGCAAAGGGAAAAACTGTTTTTT; CDR3 protein: CASSQDVVDRGQREKLFF
V gene: TRBV29-1; clone size: NA; J gene: TRBJ2-5; D gene: TRBD2; CDR3 DNA: TGCAGCGTTGGACTAGCGGGAGCGCAGACCCAGTACTTC; CDR3 protein: CSVGLAGAQTQYF
V gene: TRBV24-1; clone size: NA; J gene: TRBJ2-5; D gene: TRBD2; CDR3 DNA: TGTGCCACCAGTGATTTGCCCGGGGGGGAGACCCAGTACTTC; CDR3 protein: CATSDLPGGETQYF
V gene: TRBV12-3/TRBV12-4; clone size: NA; J gene: TRBJ1-5; D gene: TRBD1; CDR3 DNA: TGTGCCAGCAGTTTATTTGCAGGGGAGGGGGCCAATCAGCCCCAGCATTTT; CDR3 protein: CASSLFAGEGANQPQHF
V gene: TRBV2; clone size: few; J gene: TRBJ1-1; D gene: NA; CDR3 DNA: TGTGCCAGCAGTGAAATGGCAGGGGCCATGAACACTGAAGCTTTCTTT; CDR3 protein: CASSEMAGAMNTEAFF
V gene: TRBV10-3; clone size: many; J gene: TRBJ2-6; D gene: NA; CDR3 DNA: TGTGCCATCAGGGGGACACCCAGCTCTGGGGCCAACGTCCTGACTTTC; CDR3 protein: CAIRGTPSSGANVLTF
V gene: TRBV7-3; clone size: many; J gene: TRBJ2-7; D gene: NA; CDR3 DNA: TGTGCCAGCAGCTTAACTGGATTGGGGTCCTACGAGCAGTACTTC; CDR3 protein: CASSLTGLGSYEQYF
V gene: TRBV9; clone size: many; J gene: TRBJ2-7; D gene: TRBD2; CDR3 DNA: TGTGCCAGCAGCCCGGTAGCGGGATCGACCTCCTACGAGCAGTACTTC; CDR3 protein: CASSPVAGSTSYEQYF
V gene: TRBV2; clone size: NA; J gene: TRBJ2-7; D gene: NA; CDR3 DNA: TGTGCCAGCACCCCGGGTGGGGGGTACTACAATGAGCAGTACTTC; CDR3 protein: CASTPGGGYYNEQYF
V gene: TRBV6-5; clone size: many; J gene: TRBJ1-2; D gene: TRBD1; CDR3 DNA: TGTGCCAGCAGACCAGGGGGCGTCGGCTATGGCTACACCTTC; CDR3 protein: CASRPGGVGYGYTF
V gene: TRBV12-3/TRBV12-4; clone size: NA; J gene: TRBJ1-6; D gene: NA; CDR3 DNA: TGTGCCAGCAGTGAAACAGGGCGTTCCTACTATAATTCACCCCTCCACTTT; CDR3 protein: CASSETGRSYYNSPLHF
V gene: TRBV10-3; clone size: many; J gene: TRBJ1-1; D gene: NA; CDR3 DNA: TGTGCCATCAGTGAGGGGGACCGGGGAGCTTTCTTT; CDR3 protein: CAISEGDRGAFF
V gene: TRBV28; clone size: many; J gene: TRBJ1-1; D gene: NA; CDR3 DNA: TGTGCCAGCAGCTTTTCATTGAACACTGAAGCTTTCTTT; CDR3 protein: CASSFSLNTEAFF
V gene: TRBV15; clone size: NA; J gene: TRBJ2-2; D gene: TRBD1; CDR3 DNA: TGTGCCACCAGCCCGGACAGGGGCAATGAGCAGTTTTTT; CDR3 protein: CATSPDRGNEQFF
V gene: TRBV24-1; clone size: once; J gene: TRBJ2-5; D gene: TRBD2; CDR3 DNA: TGTGCCACCAGTGATCCTGGGACTAGCGGGAAGACCCAGTACTTC; CDR3 protein: CATSDPGTSGKTQYF
V gene: TRBV7-9; clone size: many; J gene: TRBJ1-1; D gene: NA; CDR3 DNA: TGTGCCAGCAGCTTCGGGAGGTCGAACACTGAAGCTTTCTTT; CDR3 protein: CASSFGRSNTEAFF